Included here is one T cell receptor (beta chain) sequence, with context. What it binds is not known. The sample belongs to a study of OX40 agonist ivuxolimab in advanced cancers. Study outcomes and limitations: The authors did not determine the antigen specificity of the expanded peripheral T cells.

Method: immunoSEQ multiplex PCR; TCRdb's copy keeps in-frame clones and lacks some. The sample includes 85,000 to 100,000 clones, roughly nine tenths seen only once; the top ten take roughly 0.33%. The sequences come from CD4+ or CD8+ T cells sorted from blood, collected in a trial of the OX40 agonist ivuxolimab. The TCR sequence derives from an adult with an advanced solid tumor such as melanoma, head and neck, liver or kidney cancer.

CDR3 sequence reads: CASSLFRDAQETQYF. The CDR3 DNA follows: TGTGCCAGCAGCTTGTTCCGGGATGCCCAAGAGACCCAGTACTTC. The genes are TRBV5-6 and TRBJ2-5, with D maybe TRBD2 (5 bases). The germline V and J ends were trimmed by 1 base and 1 base, with 11 bases remaining between them. This CDR3 contains 15 residues. Germline assignment: CDR1 SGHDT and CDR2 YYEEEE.